Given below is one T cell receptor (beta chain) in context. The antigen is unknown. TCRdb passed the 5' RACE reads through MiXCR, listing each CDR3 protein once. The sample shows about 1.7 million distinct CDR3 sequences, around a third of them seen only once. This specimen belongs to a study of identical twins. Notes on the study in general: Beta out-of-frame sequences displayed a weaker excess of sharing between twins.

The germline V gene has CDR1 MRHNA and CDR2 SNTAGT. The CDR3 sequence is 16 residues long. The V gene end was trimmed by 4 bases and the J gene end by 4 bases; junction bases not matched to a gene: 8. Sequencing was done on a sample of cord blood. The chain employs TRBV6-4 and TRBJ2-3, with 10 bases lining up with TRBD1. The sequence was collected from a newborn girl in good health. CDR3 amino acids: CASSAAPGQGSDTQYF. The CDR3 nucleotides are TGTGCCAGCAGTGCGGCACCGGGACAGGGGTCAGATACGCAGTATTTT.